This TCR beta chain was profiled in a study of cytomegalovirus exposure and HLA in healthy donors. Study-wide context: Within an early data release were 65 million to 90 million unique TCRs drawn from HLA-typed donors.

Germline CDR1 SGHRS, CDR2 YFSETQ. The germline V and J ends were trimmed by 0 bases and 5 bases, with 14 bases remaining between them. CDR3 size: 15 residues. Each donor was nominally healthy when sampled (though unrecorded immune exposures were likely). Overall study findings and caveats: The study listed roughly 160 cytomegalovirus-associated TCR beta chains.

On this clone: What it binds is not known.

The PCR employed 60 Vbeta primers together with 13 Jbeta primers. Original processing methods: Later reanalysis found approximately 76 million unique TCR beta chains, 10 million to 12 million of them shared. Profiling relied on immunoSEQ multiplex PCR, and the TCRdb table lists in-frame clones only, not all of them. From that table come the V and J calls and clone size; the DNA was used to work out D and trimming. The table includes more than 200,000 clones, nearly 80% detected once. Sequencing used PBMCs. This TCR derives from a male donor in good health and CMV-seronegative. V usage is TRBV5-1 and J usage is TRBJ2-5, with D tentatively TRBD2 (6 bases). CDR3 bases: TGCGCCAGCAGCTTGGGGAGGGACGGAACGGAGACCCAGTACTTC. Translated, it gives CASSLGRDGTETQYF.